These 20 T cell receptor beta chains were all obtained from the same sample, sequenced in a study of PD-L1 blockade in urothelial cancer (TCRdb year 2017). Receptor libraries were prepared by the immunoSEQ multiplex PCR assay. TCRdb took over this immuneACCESS table, retaining in-frame rearrangements with V and J assigned. Such tables are incomplete; in checked studies, under half of the missing clones stem from an unresolved V gene, and the remainder is unexplained. This sample holds about 39,000 clones; 75% to 90% were observed only once. 1.5% to 2% of the sample rests with the top ten. The sample in question was PBMCs, obtained around atezolizumab (anti-PD-L1) treatment. The origin of the receptors is a man in his fifties or sixties with urothelial cancer.

V usage is TRBV2 and J usage is TRBJ2-6, with 10 bases aligning to TRBD2. This CDR3 contains 18 residues. Germline trimming cut 3 bases from V and 0 bases from J; bases unmatched to any gene: 5. Germline lookup yields CDR1 SNHLY and CDR2 FYNNEI. The CDR3 here is CASSEGLALDSGANVLTF. CDR3 sequence (DNA): TGTGCCAGCAGTGAGGGACTAGCGCTAGACTCTGGGGCCAACGTCCTGACTTTC.

Note on this clone: At one of its ends the junction is not consistent with the germline gene, which may arise from a read error. This CDR3 reads CASRLAGGPSGELFF. The CDR3 DNA reads TGTGCCAGCAGATTAGCGGGGGGGCCGTCCGGGGAGCTGTTTTTT. This sequence joins TRBV7-2 and TRBJ2-2; 11 bases are a match to TRBD2. The CDR3 extends over 15 amino acids. Germline V gene lookup returns CDR1 SGHTA and CDR2 FQGNSA. Complete variable domain (other parts from reference TRBV7-2 and TRBJ2-2): GAGVSQSPSNKVTEKGKDVELRCDPISGHTALYWYRQSLGQGLEFLIYFQGNSAPDKSGLPSDRFSAERTGGSVSTLTIQRTQQEDSAVYLCASRLAGGPSGELFFGEGSRLTVL.

This sequence joins TRBV4-1 and TRBJ2-2; 10 bases agree with TRBD1. This CDR3 comprises 16 residues. V lost 2 bases to trimming and J lost 6 bases; unmatched junction nucleotides: 6. CDR1 is MGHRA and CDR2 is YSYEKL in the germline V gene. The CDR3 DNA is TGCGCCAGCAGCCAACGGGACAGGGGCCGGGCCGGGGAGCTGTTTTTT. It encodes CASSQRDRGRAGELFF.

This sequence joins TRBV5-1 and TRBJ2-1, with 7 bases matching TRBD2. The trim removed 5 bases at V and 7 bases at J, leaving 12 bases unmatched. This CDR3 region has 15 residues. CDR1 and CDR2 (germline): SGHRS, YFSETQ. In DNA, the CDR3 is TGCGCCAGCAGTAGTGAGGCTAGCGGTGGAAATGAGCAGTTCTTC. Encoded protein: CASSSEASGGNEQFF.

The chain has TRBV7-2 and TRBJ2-5; 8 bases map to TRBD1. CDR1 and CDR2 from the germline V gene are SGHTA and FQGNSA. The CDR3 loop spans 15 amino acids. V was pared by 5 bases and J by 5 bases, with 10 bases of the junction left unmatched. CDR3 residues: CASSPGGAGRETQYF. The CDR3 DNA is TGTGCCAGCAGCCCAGGGGGCGCCGGTCGGGAGACCCAGTACTTC.

DNA of the CDR3: TGTGCCAGCAGCTTAGGACAGTACAATCAGCCCCAGCATTTT. Protein product: CASSLGQYNQPQHF. The rearrangement uses TRBV7-9 and TRBJ1-5, with D possibly being TRBD1 (5 bases). From germline, CDR1 is SEHNR and CDR2 FQNEAQ (reference sequence). V lost 1 base, J lost 3 bases, and 7 bases lay in between. This CDR3 is 14 amino acids long.

The rearrangement uses TRBV14 and TRBJ1-2; 8 bases match TRBD1. The CDR3 consists of 18 residues. From germline, CDR1 is SGHDN and CDR2 FVKESK. V trimming: 2 bases; J trimming: 6 bases; junction bases outside the gene matches: 17. CDR3 loop: CASSQLIQGARLVDGYTF. In DNA form, the CDR3 reads TGTGCCAGCAGCCAATTGATCCAGGGGGCGCGTCTTGTCGATGGCTACACCTTC.

The chain is built from TRBV5-4 and TRBJ2-7; D gene ambiguous. The germline CDR1 and CDR2 sequences are SGHNT and YYREEE (reference sequence). With 2 bases removed from V and 2 bases from J, the gap between germline ends came to 8 bases. The CDR3 has 13 residues. CDR3 amino acids: CASSFGSTYEQYF. The CDR3, as DNA: TGTGCCAGCAGCTTTGGCAGTACCTACGAGCAGTACTTC. The entire variable domain, with the rest obtained from reference TRBV5-4 and TRBJ2-7, is as follows: ETGVTQSPTHLIKTRGQQVTLRCSSQSGHNTVSWYQQALGQGPQFIFQYYREEENGRGNFPPRFSGLQFPNYSSELNVNALELDDSALYLCASSFGSTYEQYFGPGTRLTVT.

The chain has TRBV9 and TRBJ1-4; D perhaps matches TRBD1 (6 bases). The CDR3 covers 15 residues. Germline V gene lookup returns CDR1 SGDLS and CDR2 YYNGEE. Trimming pared 0 bases from V and 5 bases from J, leaving 11 bases between. In DNA form, the CDR3 reads TGTGCCAGCAGCGTAGGCGACAGGATGAATGAAAAACTGTTTTTT. Translated: CASSVGDRMNEKLFF.

V is TRBV28 and J is TRBJ1-2; no clear D. The germline CDR1 and CDR2 sequences are MDHEN and SYDVKM. This CDR3 is built from 13 residues. The V end was cut by 6 bases, the J end by 2 bases, with 10 bases between. The CDR3 region has the DNA TGTGCCAGCAGGGAGGCTGTCAACTATGGCTACACCTTC. This encodes CASREAVNYGYTF.

This clone was detected a few times. Here the CDR3 DNA reads TGCAGCGTTAGAGGGGGCTCGGCTGAAGCTTTCTTT. Protein sequence: CSVRGGSAEAFF. V and J are TRBV29-1 and TRBJ1-1, with 7 bases lining up with TRBD1. Germline trimming cut 5 bases from V and 6 bases from J; bases unmatched to any gene: 6. The CDR3 loop spans 12 amino acids. CDR1 and CDR2 from the germline V gene are SQVTM and ANQGSEA.

V is TRBV27 and J is TRBJ2-7; possible D gene TRBD1, 6 bases. The germline gives CDR1 MNHEY, CDR2 SMNVEV (reference sequence). The V gene lost 8 bases and the J gene lost 4 bases, with 18 bases spanning the gap. CDR3 length: 14 amino acids. CDR3 region: CASRRQGISYEQYF. The CDR3 coding sequence is TGTGCCAGCCGAAGGCAGGGGATCTCGTACGAGCAGTACTTC.

The gene calls are TRBV14 and TRBJ2-7, with 11 nucleotides matching TRBD1. The CDR3 has 14 amino acids. The V gene end was trimmed by 2 bases and the J gene end by 5 bases; junction bases not matched to a gene: 2. The V gene's germline CDR1 is SGHDN and CDR2 FVKESK. The CDR3 protein is CASSQRTGGNEQYF. CDR3 DNA sequence: TGTGCCAGCAGCCAAAGGACAGGGGGCAACGAGCAGTACTTC.

This clone has only one observation. The chain couples TRBV7-8 to TRBJ2-7; D not certain. V dropped 1 base and J dropped 5 bases, with 3 bases sitting between them. The germline CDR1 and CDR2 sequences are SGHVS and FQNEAQ. This CDR3 is built from 11 residues. CDR3 residues: CASSLGNEQYF. CDR3 nucleotides: TGTGCCAGCAGCTTAGGTAACGAGCAGTACTTC. The full variable domain, with the rest looked up from reference TRBV7-8 and TRBJ2-7, is GAGVSQSPRYKVAKRGQDVALRCDPISGHVSLFWYQQALGQGPEFLTYFQNEAQLDKSGLPSDRFFAERPEGSVSTLKIQRTQQEDSAVYLCASSLGNEQYFGPGTRLTVT.

The chain carries TRBV7-2 and TRBJ1-1; the match to TRBD1 covers 8 bases. This CDR3 is built from 14 residues. With V trimmed by 5 bases and J by 1 base, 3 bases remained unmatched. The V gene's germline CDR1 is SGHTA and CDR2 FQGNSA. CDR3 nucleotides: TGTGCCAGCAGCATTGGACAGGGGAACACTGAAGCTTTCTTT. Its translation is CASSIGQGNTEAFF.

J is TRBJ2-7 and V is TRBV14; possibly TRBD2 for D (6 bases). V dropped 4 bases and J dropped 10 bases, with 17 bases sitting between them. The CDR3 extends over 13 amino acids. The germline V gene has CDR1 SGHDN and CDR2 FVKESK. The DNA for the CDR3 is TGTGCCAGCAGCCCCCGAACAGATGGGACTCAGTACTTC. Its protein product is CASSPRTDGTQYF.

This chain connects TRBV6-5 to TRBJ2-5; D unclear. V dropped 6 bases and J dropped 1 base, with 12 bases sitting between them. There are 14 residues in the CDR3. Germline V gene sequence: CDR1 MNHEY, CDR2 SVGAGI. The chain's CDR3 is CASSPLVLQETQYF. In DNA form, the CDR3 reads TGTGCCAGCAGCCCTCTAGTACTCCAAGAGACCCAGTACTTC.

There are a few counts of this clone. The V and J genes are TRBV7-3 and TRBJ2-5; possibly TRBD1 for D (6 bases). V dropped 4 bases and J dropped 2 bases, with 14 bases sitting between them. The CDR3 runs 15 residues. From germline, CDR1 is SGHTA and CDR2 FQGTGA. CDR3 DNA sequence: TGTGCCAGCAGCTATGGGACACCGAAACAAGAGACCCAGTACTTC. This translates into CASSYGTPKQETQYF.

The chain recombines TRBV19 with TRBJ2-3, with D maybe TRBD1 (6 bases). V was pared by 6 bases and J by 5 bases, with 12 bases between. Germline V lookup: CDR1 LNHDA, CDR2 SQIVND (reference sequence). The CDR3 covers 13 residues. The chain's CDR3 is CASRRDTEDTQYF. The CDR3 DNA reads TGTGCCAGTAGGAGGGACACAGAAGATACGCAGTATTTT.

This clone appeared a single time. V is TRBV7-2 and J is TRBJ2-3, with TRBD2 matching over 11 bases. Germline CDR1 SGHTA, CDR2 FQGNSA. The CDR3 contains 19 residues. J lost 0 bases, V lost 0 bases, and 8 bases had no gene match. Here the CDR3 DNA reads TGTGCCAGCAGCTTAGCGCTATCTAGCGGGGGGTTTAGCACAGATACGCAGTATTTT. The encoded protein is CASSLALSSGGFSTDTQYF.